What follows describes a single T cell receptor beta chain. This entry is derived from a study of blood T cell repertoires in COVID-19. The method was immunoSEQ multiplex PCR; TCRdb's version includes in-frame clones alone and lacks a portion of them. The sample carries 200,000 to 250,000 clones, 88% recorded once. Germline V gives CDR1 LGHDT, CDR2 YNNKEL (reference sequence). Trimming took off 5 bases at V and 1 base at J, with 6 bases between the two ends. This CDR3 has 13 residues. Study members were between roughly 18 and 100 years old and lived in 20 to 30 US regions. The chain carries TRBV3-1 (or the pseudogene TRBV3-2) and TRBJ1-5, with D hard to call. Sequenced input: PBMCs or T cells enriched from blood (not recorded which). This sequence was found in a woman in her twenties or thirties who had been exposed to COVID-19. CDR3 sequence reads: CASSSKSNQPQHF. The CDR3 DNA is TGTGCCAGCAGCAGCAAGAGCAATCAGCCCCAGCATTTT.